The TCR beta chain under discussion was sequenced for a study of CD8 T cells in ankylosing spondylitis. TCRdb re-called the 5' RACE reads with MiXCR, one entry per CDR3 protein. Among 200,000 or so distinct CDR3 sequences listed, around 25% were seen once. This clonotype was seen at least ten times. Its antigen is still unknown. General study points: Disease-linked clones had a CD8+ phenotype and relatively low frequency in peripheral blood.

This sequence was found in a male donor with ankylosing spondylitis or in good health (not recorded which). Material for sequencing was blood, either unsorted or a sorted T cell fraction (not recorded which).

CDR3 loop: CASSQGVRDQETQYF. CDR3 coding DNA: TGTGCCAGCAGCCAGGGGGTCAGGGACCAAGAGACCCAGTACTTC. The chain is built from TRBV4-2 and TRBJ2-5; either TRBD1 or TRBD2 may supply D (5 bases each). CDR1 is LGHNA, CDR2 YNFKEQ, per germline. The CDR3 covers 15 residues. The V end lost 3 bases, the J end lost 0 bases, and 11 bases lay between the germline ends.